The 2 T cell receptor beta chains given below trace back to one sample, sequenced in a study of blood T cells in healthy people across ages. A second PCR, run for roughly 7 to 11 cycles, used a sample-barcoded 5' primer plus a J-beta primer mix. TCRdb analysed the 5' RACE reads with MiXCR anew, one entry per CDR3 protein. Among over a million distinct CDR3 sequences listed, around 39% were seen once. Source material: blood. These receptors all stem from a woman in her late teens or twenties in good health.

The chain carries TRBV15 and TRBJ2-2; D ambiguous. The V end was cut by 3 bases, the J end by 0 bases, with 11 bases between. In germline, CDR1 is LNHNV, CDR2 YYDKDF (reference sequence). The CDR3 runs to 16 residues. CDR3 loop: CATSSLLLANTGELFF. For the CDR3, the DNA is TGTGCCACCAGCAGTCTGTTGCTCGCGAACACCGGGGAGCTGTTTTTT.

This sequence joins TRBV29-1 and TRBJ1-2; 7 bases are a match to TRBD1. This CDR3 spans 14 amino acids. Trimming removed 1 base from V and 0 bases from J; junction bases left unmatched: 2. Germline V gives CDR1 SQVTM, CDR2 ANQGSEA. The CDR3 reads CSVEGDSANYGYTF. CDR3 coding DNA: TGCAGCGTTGAAGGGGACAGCGCTAACTATGGCTACACCTTC.